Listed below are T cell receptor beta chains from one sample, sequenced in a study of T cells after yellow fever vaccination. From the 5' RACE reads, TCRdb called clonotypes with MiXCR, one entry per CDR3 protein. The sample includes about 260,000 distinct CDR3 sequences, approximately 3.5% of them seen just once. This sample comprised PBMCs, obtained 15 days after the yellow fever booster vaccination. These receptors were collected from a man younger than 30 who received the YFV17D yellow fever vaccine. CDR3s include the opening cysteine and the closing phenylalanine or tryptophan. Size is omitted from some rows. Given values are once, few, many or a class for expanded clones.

cdr3_aa: CASSSQGSGETQYF
v_call: TRBV5-4
clone_size: few

cdr3_aa: CSVPGGNTEAFF
v_call: TRBV20-1
clone_size: many

cdr3_aa: CASSYSRPLAGGYGEQFF
v_call: TRBV6-2/TRBV6-3
clone_size: many

cdr3_aa: CSARATGADYGYTF
v_call: TRBV20-1
clone_size: many

cdr3_aa: CASGQGFAEAFF
v_call: TRBV12-3/TRBV12-4
clone_size: many

cdr3_aa: CSATGLAGPETQYF
v_call: TRBV20-1
clone_size: many

cdr3_aa: CASSSDGHEQYF
v_call: TRBV5-1
clone_size: few

cdr3_aa: CASSQDRPATDTQYF
v_call: TRBV4-2
clone_size: many

cdr3_aa: CASSPPRISGNSPLHF
v_call: TRBV18
clone_size: many

cdr3_aa: CASSKQQDSLYTGELFF
v_call: TRBV27
clone_size: many

cdr3_aa: CASSYRWDRWTGELFF
v_call: TRBV6-5
clone_size: many

cdr3_aa: CASTSVSRGAAQPQHF
v_call: TRBV19
clone_size: many

cdr3_aa: CASSLEEGRTDTQYF
v_call: TRBV5-4
clone_size: -

cdr3_aa: CASSNRRDRGETQYF
v_call: TRBV7-7
clone_size: many

cdr3_aa: CASSSSNGPQHF
v_call: TRBV7-9
clone_size: many

cdr3_aa: CASTPNWATNTQETQYF
v_call: TRBV7-9
clone_size: many